A single sample is the source of the 5 T cell receptor beta chains below, sequenced in a study of T cells in localized non-small cell lung cancer. Assay used: immunoSEQ multiplex PCR; TCRdb lists only in-frame clones, some missing. This table has tens of thousands of clones, around 87% appearing once. Sequencing was performed on PBMCs, taken before any cancer treatment. Receptor source: a female donor with stage II lung adenocarcinoma.

This chain connects TRBV2 to TRBJ1-3; D gene ambiguous. The CDR3 has 17 amino acids. The V gene's germline CDR1 is SNHLY and CDR2 FYNNEI. Trimming left V 6 bases short and J 4 bases short, with 22 bases between. CDR3 loop: CASSQRAGRAGGNTIYF. Here the CDR3 DNA reads TGTGCCAGCAGCCAAAGGGCGGGGAGAGCGGGCGGAAACACCATATATTTT.

The genes are TRBV5-4 and TRBJ2-1; a possible D gene is TRBD2 (5 bases). The germline V gene encodes CDR1 SGHNT and CDR2 YYREEE (reference sequence). The ends were cut back, 4 bases at V and 6 bases at J, with 14 bases in the middle. This CDR3 region has 14 residues. The CDR3 spells CASSLSSQRNEQFF. CDR3 in DNA: TGTGCCAGCAGCCTCTCTAGCCAACGCAATGAGCAGTTCTTC.

V usage is TRBV27 and J usage is TRBJ1-2, with 9 bases fitting TRBD1. This CDR3 spans 15 amino acids. J lost 2 bases, V lost 2 bases, and 3 bases had no gene match. The V gene's germline CDR1 is MNHEY and CDR2 SMNVEV (reference sequence). This chain's CDR3 is CASSLLGQGNYGYTF. CDR3 bases: TGTGCCAGCAGTTTACTGGGACAGGGAAACTATGGCTACACCTTC.

This rearrangement joins TRBV19 to TRBJ1-4; possibly TRBD1 for D (6 bases). CDR1 and CDR2 from the germline V gene are LNHDA and SQIVND (reference sequence). CDR3 length: 15 residues. The germline V and J ends were trimmed by 5 bases and 4 bases, with 14 bases remaining between them. In DNA, the CDR3 is TGTGCCAGTAGTGTATGGACAGAGAATAATGAAAAACTGTTTTTT. Protein product: CASSVWTENNEKLFF.

In this sample, this clone turned up a few times. The gene calls are TRBV5-1 and TRBJ1-1; D gene uncertain. Per the germline V gene, CDR1 is SGHRS and CDR2 is YFSETQ. The CDR3 loop spans 15 amino acids. V lost 0 bases and J 0 bases, leaving 9 bases between the germline ends. The CDR3 nucleotides read TGCGCCAGCAGCTTGGTAGCGGTGGTGAACACTGAAGCTTTCTTT. As protein: CASSLVAVVNTEAFF. Full variable domain (remainder filled in from reference TRBV5-1 and TRBJ1-1): KAGVTQTPRYLIKTRGQQVTLSCSPISGHRSVSWYQQTPGQGLQFLFEYFSETQRNKGNFPGRFSGRQFSNSRSEMNVSTLELGDSALYLCASSLVAVVNTEAFFGQGTRLTVV.